This is a list of T cell receptor beta chains from one sample in a study of blood T cell repertoires in COVID-19. Assay: immunoSEQ multiplex PCR; the TCRdb copy retains only in-frame clones and omits some. The sample holds about 670,000 clones, 70% to 90% seen once. Sample: peripheral blood. Receptor source: a woman under 30 with acute or convalescent COVID-19. The CDR3 runs from the conserved cysteine through the conserved F or W. D genes are given only for firm matches. Only part of the rows carry a size: once, few, many, or a class if the clone is expanded.

CDR3aa: CASSYVRAGYEQYF
d_gene: -
v_gene: TRBV6-5
abundance: -

CDR3aa: CASSGIAGVTDTQYF
d_gene: TRBD2
v_gene: TRBV9
abundance: -

CDR3aa: CASSPRGPGDYGYTF
d_gene: -
v_gene: TRBV11-2
abundance: -

CDR3aa: CASSIGLRNTEAFF
d_gene: -
v_gene: TRBV19
abundance: few

CDR3aa: CASSYSNWANEQFF
d_gene: -
v_gene: TRBV6-5
abundance: -

CDR3aa: CASSPTPSNTEAFF
d_gene: -
v_gene: TRBV7-2
abundance: -

CDR3aa: CATQGHRTGELFF
d_gene: -
v_gene: TRBV19
abundance: -

CDR3aa: CASSLGPGQGHGYTF
d_gene: TRBD1
v_gene: TRBV5-1
abundance: -

CDR3aa: CASSYGLNSPLHF
d_gene: -
v_gene: TRBV6-5
abundance: -

CDR3aa: CASSPGQDSTNQPQHF
d_gene: -
v_gene: TRBV21-1
abundance: few

CDR3aa: CASSYSQGGYGYTF
d_gene: -
v_gene: TRBV6-5
abundance: once

CDR3aa: CASSRQGLAKNIQYF
d_gene: TRBD1
v_gene: TRBV11-2
abundance: -

CDR3aa: CASSLVTGGETEAFF
d_gene: TRBD1
v_gene: TRBV5-4
abundance: -

CDR3aa: CASSQDSGEGNTIYF
d_gene: -
v_gene: TRBV4-1
abundance: few

CDR3aa: CASSQRQGNIQYF
d_gene: TRBD1
v_gene: TRBV4-1
abundance: -

CDR3aa: CASSYSNQVPTEAFF
d_gene: -
v_gene: TRBV6-5
abundance: -

CDR3aa: CASSPRQALSLNTEAFF
d_gene: -
v_gene: TRBV18
abundance: -

CDR3aa: CASILTGTPSSYNEQFF
d_gene: -
v_gene: TRBV27
abundance: -

CDR3aa: CASSRGTGGYNEQFF
d_gene: TRBD1
v_gene: TRBV23-1
abundance: -

CDR3aa: CASSHARHPPGTQYF
d_gene: -
v_gene: TRBV7-6
abundance: -

CDR3aa: CASSYSSGYWTGELFF
d_gene: -
v_gene: TRBV6-5
abundance: -

CDR3aa: CASSPTTATSPLHF
d_gene: -
v_gene: TRBV5-8
abundance: few

CDR3aa: CATRPTGGPNTEAFF
d_gene: TRBD1
v_gene: TRBV24-1
abundance: once

CDR3aa: CASSPSEEKLFF
d_gene: -
v_gene: TRBV18
abundance: -

CDR3aa: CASSLTPGGANTGELFF
d_gene: TRBD1
v_gene: TRBV4-3
abundance: -

CDR3aa: CASSQRHDNYGYTF
d_gene: -
v_gene: TRBV4-1
abundance: -

CDR3aa: CASSLVGPGSSLTYGYTF
d_gene: -
v_gene: TRBV5-5
abundance: -

CDR3aa: CASSDMVRAGNSPLHF
d_gene: -
v_gene: TRBV2
abundance: -

CDR3aa: CAISGAKMGTQETQYF
d_gene: -
v_gene: TRBV10-3
abundance: -

CDR3aa: CATRGEGTIYF
d_gene: -
v_gene: TRBV19
abundance: -

CDR3aa: CASSILFGRDTQYF
d_gene: -
v_gene: TRBV5-1
abundance: -

CDR3aa: CASRGEGSYGYTF
d_gene: -
v_gene: TRBV9
abundance: -

CDR3aa: CASSERGGDEQFF
d_gene: TRBD2
v_gene: TRBV12-3/TRBV12-4
abundance: -

CDR3aa: CASSSAIAGLFTDTQYF
d_gene: TRBD2
v_gene: TRBV7-2
abundance: -

CDR3aa: CASSVSGEGFDEQYF
d_gene: TRBD2
v_gene: TRBV5-1
abundance: few

CDR3aa: CASSLIEGTNEKLFF
d_gene: -
v_gene: TRBV5-8
abundance: -

CDR3aa: CAWQPRQRVNTEAFF
d_gene: -
v_gene: TRBV30
abundance: once

CDR3aa: CASSPGTGVYYGYTF
d_gene: TRBD1
v_gene: TRBV11-2
abundance: -

CDR3aa: CASSAWTGNGSPLHF
d_gene: TRBD1
v_gene: TRBV9
abundance: -

CDR3aa: CASSQGLAGAETQYF
d_gene: TRBD2
v_gene: TRBV14
abundance: -

CDR3aa: CASSQVAGSTDTQYF
d_gene: -
v_gene: TRBV4-1
abundance: -

CDR3aa: CASSPDSEAFF
d_gene: -
v_gene: TRBV2
abundance: -

CDR3aa: CASRRPSGGYTGELFF
d_gene: TRBD2
v_gene: TRBV19
abundance: -

CDR3aa: CTSSQGREYGYTF
d_gene: -
v_gene: TRBV1
abundance: -

CDR3aa: CASSGAKDSPVDTQYF
d_gene: -
v_gene: TRBV6-4
abundance: -

CDR3aa: CASSFQLNTEAFF
d_gene: -
v_gene: TRBV6-2/TRBV6-3
abundance: -

CDR3aa: CASSLRGTGDSPLHF
d_gene: TRBD1
v_gene: TRBV5-1
abundance: -

CDR3aa: CASRASDSMNTEAFF
d_gene: -
v_gene: TRBV4-1
abundance: -

CDR3aa: CASSMRPFYNEKLFF
d_gene: -
v_gene: TRBV19
abundance: -

CDR3aa: CASSQDVFRTGELFF
d_gene: -
v_gene: TRBV4-1
abundance: -

CDR3aa: CASSLYRDTDTQYF
d_gene: -
v_gene: TRBV27
abundance: -

CDR3aa: CASSAQRDRNTEAFF
d_gene: TRBD1
v_gene: TRBV7-9
abundance: -

CDR3aa: CASSVGGGQETQYF
d_gene: -
v_gene: TRBV9
abundance: -